This T cell receptor (beta chain) was sequenced in a study of blood T cell repertoires in COVID-19. The wider study: Collection of acute and convalescent COVID-19 samples took place in the United States, Italy and Spain. T cells, B-cell-depleted T cells, or PBMCs provided the cDNA or gDNA that served as material.

Sequencing was performed with immunoSEQ multiplex PCR; in TCRdb, only in-frame clones are kept and a portion is missing. Of about 110,000 clones in the sample, around 76% are singletons; the top ten hold approximately 3.9%. The V gene end was trimmed by 7 bases and the J gene end by 5 bases; junction bases not matched to a gene: 22. Germline V gives CDR1 LNHDA, CDR2 SQIVND (reference sequence). The CDR3 covers 19 residues. This clone was counted only a few times. This sequence was found in an elderly woman with acute or convalescent COVID-19. The rearrangement uses TRBV19 and TRBJ1-5; TRBD1 agrees at 8 bases. Sequenced material: peripheral blood. CDR3 sequence reads: CASTPFPGQEKGFYQPQHF. The CDR3 region has the DNA TGTGCCAGTACCCCTTTCCCGGGACAGGAAAAGGGTTTCTATCAGCCCCAGCATTTT. Filled out from reference TRBV19 and TRBJ1-5, the complete variable domain reads DGGITQSPKYLFRKEGQNVTLSCEQNLNHDAMYWYRQDPGQGLRLIYYSQIVNDFQKGDIAEGYSVSREKKESFPLTVTSAQKNPTAFYLCASTPFPGQEKGFYQPQHFGDGTRLSIL.